This TCR beta chain was profiled in a study of CD8+CD57+ T cells in acquired aplastic anemia. Study findings and constraints: Patients and controls had in common approximately 29 CD8+ CDR3 sequences.

J gave up 4 bases and V 5 bases, and 13 bases lay outside the gene matches. This CDR3 contains 16 residues. Germline lookup yields CDR1 SGHAT and CDR2 FQDESV (reference sequence). The use of genomic DNA as template underpinned the TCR beta VDJ and CDR3 profiling. TCRdb recomputed calls from the reads with MiXCR, one row per CDR3 protein. The top ten clones hold roughly 60% of a sample with about 40,000 distinct CDR3 sequences, approximately 63% of them seen once. About this clonotype: The target antigen is unknown.

All sequencing subjects had displayed CD8+CD57+ cell expansion on flow cytometry. Sequencing was carried out using sorted CD4+, CD8+, or CD8+CD57+ T cells (not recorded which) from PBMCs. The chain combines TRBV11-1 with TRBJ1-2; the match to TRBD1 covers 7 bases. This clonotype was obtained from a human donor with aplastic anemia. This CDR3 reads CASSHTSPTGSYGYTF. CDR3 DNA sequence: TGTGCCAGCAGCCACACCTCCCCGACAGGGTCCTATGGCTACACCTTC.